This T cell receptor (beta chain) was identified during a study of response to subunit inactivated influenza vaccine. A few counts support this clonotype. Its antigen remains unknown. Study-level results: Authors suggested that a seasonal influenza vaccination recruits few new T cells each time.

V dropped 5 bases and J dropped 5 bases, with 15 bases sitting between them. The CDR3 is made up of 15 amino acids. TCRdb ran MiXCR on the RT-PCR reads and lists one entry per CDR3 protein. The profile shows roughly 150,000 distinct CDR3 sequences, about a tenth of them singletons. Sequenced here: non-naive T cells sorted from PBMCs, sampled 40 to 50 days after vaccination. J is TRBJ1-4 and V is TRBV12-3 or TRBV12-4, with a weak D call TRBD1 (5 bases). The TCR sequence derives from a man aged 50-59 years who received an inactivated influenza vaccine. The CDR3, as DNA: TGTGCCAGCAGTCCGCCGGGACGTTCGAATGAAAAACTGTTTTTT. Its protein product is CASSPPGRSNEKLFF.